The rows below give T cell receptor beta chains drawn from one sample of a study of Graves' ophthalmopathy and Graves' hyperthyroidism. MiXCR, applied by TCRdb to the multiplex PCR reads, yields one record per CDR3 protein. The sample includes 600,000 to 950,000 distinct CDR3 sequences, roughly 40% of them seen just once. Sequences were obtained from peripheral blood. These receptors were obtained from an adult man with Graves' ophthalmopathy. Both conserved end residues are part of each CDR3.

v_gene,j_gene,CDR3aa
TRBV7-9,TRBJ1-3,CASSVTGAGGNTIYF
TRBV2,TRBJ1-2,CASSAGTGSHYTF
TRBV12-3/TRBV12-4,TRBJ1-1,CASSFRNTEAFF
TRBV20-1,TRBJ1-6,CSARLSGYNSPLHF
TRBV2,TRBJ2-7,CASSLGGGRIYEQYF
TRBV20-1,TRBJ1-6,CSAETARTYNSPLHF
TRBV29-1,TRBJ1-2,CSSLEDYGYTF
TRBV7-9,TRBJ1-6,CASSSGTGGSPLHF
TRBV29-1,TRBJ1-2,CSAVRDSLNYGYTF
TRBV29-1,TRBJ1-2,CSVEDPGRQSGRGYTF
TRBV25-1,TRBJ2-7,CASTLGSSYEQYF
TRBV25-1,TRBJ2-7,CASSDLTTGGYEQYF
TRBV6-6,TRBJ1-1,CASSYLAQDNTEAFF
TRBV29-1,TRBJ2-5,CSVVGLAGGSAETQYF
TRBV7-9,TRBJ2-5,CASSLAGGEQETQYF
TRBV7-9,TRBJ2-2,CASSLTTSTGELFF
TRBV7-9,TRBJ2-3,CASSLKNPTGGYTDTQYF
TRBV19,TRBJ2-7,CASSIAGQGYEQYF
TRBV7-6,TRBJ2-7,CASSTGAGGEQYF
TRBV4-3,TRBJ1-3,CASSQGTGTGNTIYF
TRBV10-3,TRBJ2-6,CAIASGADSGANVLTF
TRBV2,TRBJ2-6,CASIFSRLAHTGANVLTF
TRBV20-1,TRBJ1-1,CSARDWRRGNTEAFF
TRBV6-5,TRBJ2-7,CASSTGLDEQYF
TRBV20-1,TRBJ1-5,CSARDLTGGIFQPQHF
TRBV24-1,TRBJ2-6,CASSFRMHSGANVLTF
TRBV19,TRBJ2-5,CASSTGQRETQYF
TRBV7-9,TRBJ2-7,CASSSHLTSGAIPSSYEQYF
TRBV4-3,TRBJ2-2,CASSQETGGWAGELFF
TRBV19,TRBJ2-5,CAIRPPTSVQETQYF
TRBV19,TRBJ1-5,CAWSASRKISPQHF
TRBV14,TRBJ1-4,CASTASREAGKLFF
TRBV2,TRBJ2-5,CASSEGVGVPDQETQYF
TRBV4-3,TRBJ1-2,CASSGKSNYGYTF
TRBV7-8,TRBJ1-4,CASSLEGRATNEKLFF
TRBV19,TRBJ1-5,CASRQDPRDRGLSNQPQHF
TRBV7-9,TRBJ2-7,CASSPTGGDFYYEQYF
TRBV11-2,TRBJ2-7,CASSGSTGWYEQYF
TRBV29-1,TRBJ1-2,CSVDGVDGYTF
TRBV2,TRBJ2-5,CASSQTSGGTQYF
TRBV10-3,TRBJ1-5,CAISEWTGQGKNEHF
TRBV10-3,TRBJ1-4,CAISGTGVLGEKLFF
TRBV7-9,TRBJ2-5,CASSLVGGETQYF
TRBV6-6,TRBJ2-2,CASRPGPTGELFF
TRBV9,TRBJ2-5,CASSPGGGKGQETQYF
TRBV7-9,TRBJ1-5,CASSLPEGVRQPQHF
TRBV7-2,TRBJ1-3,CASSSGHQLSGNTIYF
TRBV29-1,TRBJ2-5,CSAGTGGARTQYF
TRBV2,TRBJ1-1,CASSSTWGGEAFF
TRBV7-2,TRBJ2-5,CASSRRSYQETQYF
TRBV25-1,TRBJ1-2,CASSGAYHGYTF
TRBV2,TRBJ2-5,CASSRGSGHSGTQYF
TRBV11-1,TRBJ2-5,CASSLHPGGEETQYF